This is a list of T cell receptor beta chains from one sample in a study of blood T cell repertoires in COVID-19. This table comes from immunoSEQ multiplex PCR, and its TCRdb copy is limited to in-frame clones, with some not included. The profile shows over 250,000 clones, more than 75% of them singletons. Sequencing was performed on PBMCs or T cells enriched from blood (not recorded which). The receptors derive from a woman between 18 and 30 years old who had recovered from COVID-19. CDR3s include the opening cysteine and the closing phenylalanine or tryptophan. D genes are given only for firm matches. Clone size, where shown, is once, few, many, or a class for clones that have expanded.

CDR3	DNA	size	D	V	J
CASSQDRGYEQYF	TGCGCCAGCAGCCAAGACAGGGGATACGAGCAGTACTTC	-	-	TRBV4-3	TRBJ2-7
CASSFARQYSHEQYF	TGTGCCAGCAGTTTCGCGCGGCAATATAGCCACGAGCAGTACTTC	-	-	TRBV27	TRBJ2-7
CASSLGGREGSYNEQFF	TGTGCCAGCAGCTTAGGCGGACGGGAGGGGTCCTACAATGAGCAGTTCTTC	-	TRBD2	TRBV7-9	TRBJ2-1
CASLWRGVNEQFF	TGTGCCAGCTTATGGCGGGGGGTTAATGAGCAGTTCTTC	-	TRBD2	TRBV5-6	TRBJ2-1
CAITSGNNEQFF	TGTGCCATTACTAGCGGGAACAATGAGCAGTTCTTC	-	TRBD2	TRBV10-3	TRBJ2-1
CASSYEVESGYTF	TGTGCCAGCAGTTACGAGGTCGAGTCAGGCTACACCTTC	-	-	TRBV6-5	TRBJ1-2
CASSQWTGEAPLHF	TGTGCCAGCAGCCAATGGACCGGGGAGGCACCCCTCCACTTT	-	-	TRBV7-2	TRBJ1-6
CAISEGGSQETQYF	TGTGCCATCAGTGAGGGGGGGAGTCAAGAGACCCAGTACTTC	-	-	TRBV10-3	TRBJ2-5
CAWSFGGGIREQFF	TGTGCCTGGAGTTTTGGGGGGGGGATCCGTGAGCAGTTCTTC	-	TRBD2	TRBV30	TRBJ2-1
CAISERSSYNEQFF	TGTGCCATCAGTGAGCGGAGCTCCTACAATGAGCAGTTCTTC	-	-	TRBV10-3	TRBJ2-1
CASSRTSGNNEQFF	TGTGCCAGCAGCCGGACTAGCGGAAACAATGAGCAGTTCTTC	-	TRBD2	TRBV3-1/TRBV3-2	TRBJ2-1
CSVGALYEETQYF	TGCAGCGTTGGCGCCCTTTACGAAGAGACCCAGTACTTC	-	-	TRBV29-1	TRBJ2-5
CASSQVVTGGTDTQYF	TGCGCCAGCAGCCAAGTGGTAACCGGGGGCACAGATACGCAGTATTTT	-	-	TRBV4-1	TRBJ2-3
CASSLRLAGVGDTQYF	TGTGCCAGCAGCTTAAGGCTAGCGGGAGTGGGGGATACGCAGTATTTT	-	TRBD2	TRBV7-3	TRBJ2-3
CASSPFLAAFSTDTQYF	TGTGCCAGCAGTCCCTTTTTAGCGGCCTTTAGCACAGATACGCAGTATTTT	-	-	TRBV5-6	TRBJ2-3
CASRSGGTRYEQYF	TGTGCCAGCAGATCGGGCGGGACGCGCTACGAGCAGTACTTC	-	-	TRBV28	TRBJ2-7
CASSSLRTDNYGYTF	TGTGCCAGTAGTTCCTTGCGCACCGATAACTATGGCTACACCTTC	-	-	TRBV19	TRBJ1-2
CASSSTGQYNEQFF	TGTGCCAGTAGTTCCACGGGACAGTACAATGAGCAGTTCTTC	once	TRBD1	TRBV19	TRBJ2-1
CASSIGQGRNQPQHF	TGTGCCAGCAGCATAGGACAGGGTCGCAATCAGCCCCAGCATTTT	-	TRBD1	TRBV5-6	TRBJ1-5
CAWIAPGQGVSNEQFF	TGTGCCTGGATCGCACCGGGACAGGGGGTGTCCAATGAGCAGTTCTTC	-	TRBD1	TRBV30	TRBJ2-1
CASSEKGDYGYTF	TGTGCCAGCAGTGAAAAAGGGGACTATGGCTACACCTTC	-	-	TRBV6-1	TRBJ1-2
CASGYSSGETYEQYF	TGCGCCAGCGGATATTCGTCGGGGGAGACCTACGAGCAGTACTTC	-	-	TRBV5-1	TRBJ2-7
CASSFDRTNTEAFF	TGTGCCAGCAGCTTTGACAGAACGAACACTGAAGCTTTCTTT	-	-	TRBV7-9	TRBJ1-1
CASSSGTGLHEQYF	TGTGCCAGCAGTTCCGGGACAGGGCTCCACGAGCAGTACTTC	-	TRBD1	TRBV28	TRBJ2-7
CAWTEGVGAEAFF	TGTGCCTGGACCGAAGGGGTTGGTGCTGAAGCTTTCTTT	-	-	TRBV30	TRBJ1-1
CASSLAGPGGGNQPQHF	TGTGCCAGCAGCTTAGCTGGGCCAGGGGGCGGGAATCAGCCCCAGCATTTT	-	TRBD1	TRBV7-8	TRBJ1-5
CASSSRVTESGYTF	TGTGCCAGCAGCTCGCGGGTCACAGAATCTGGCTACACCTTC	-	-	TRBV7-2	TRBJ1-2
CASSLAGLDADTQYF	TGTGCCAGCAGCTTAGCAGGACTAGACGCAGATACGCAGTATTTT	-	TRBD2	TRBV7-2	TRBJ2-3
CATSRGVNRPGDTQYF	TGTGCCACCAGCAGAGGAGTGAACAGGCCCGGAGATACGCAGTATTTT	-	-	TRBV15	TRBJ2-3
CASSLGAGGATDTQYF	TGTGCCAGCAGCTTAGGAGCGGGAGGGGCCACAGATACGCAGTATTTT	-	TRBD2	TRBV11-2	TRBJ2-3
CASSPSPGGGNEQYF	TGCGCCAGCAGCCCCTCCCCGGGAGGAGGAAACGAGCAGTACTTC	-	TRBD2	TRBV5-1	TRBJ2-7
CASSKEGLAGVWGETQYF	TGTGCCAGTAGTAAGGAGGGACTAGCGGGGGTCTGGGGTGAGACCCAGTACTTC	-	TRBD2	TRBV19	TRBJ2-5
CASSLVNIETQYF	TGTGCCAGCAGTTTAGTTAATATCGAGACCCAGTACTTC	-	-	TRBV12-3/TRBV12-4	TRBJ2-5
CASSVGLAGVGLSYEQYF	TGCGCCAGCAGCGTTGGACTAGCGGGAGTGGGACTCTCCTACGAGCAGTACTTC	-	TRBD2	TRBV5-1	TRBJ2-7
CASSPIGGPWIEQFF	TGTGCCAGCAGCCCAATAGGAGGGCCCTGGATTGAGCAGTTCTTC	-	-	TRBV11-2	TRBJ2-1
CASSPQRKTYEQYF	TGTGCCAGCAGTCCTCAGCGGAAAACCTACGAGCAGTACTTC	-	-	TRBV6-6	TRBJ2-7
CASSPHPFPQGYTGELFF	TGTGCCAGCAGCCCTCACCCATTCCCACAGGGGTACACCGGGGAGCTGTTTTTT	-	TRBD1	TRBV7-3	TRBJ2-2
CASSESGLTYEQYF	TGCGCCAGCAGCGAATCGGGTTTGACCTACGAGCAGTACTTC	-	-	TRBV5-1	TRBJ2-7
CSVETGQGGNEQYF	TGCAGCGTTGAAACGGGACAGGGAGGTAACGAGCAGTACTTC	-	TRBD1	TRBV29-1	TRBJ2-7
CASAWTAGQGNQPQHF	TGTGCTAGTGCTTGGACTGCGGGACAGGGGAATCAGCCCCAGCATTTT	-	TRBD1	TRBV12-5	TRBJ1-5
CASSESRASTGNTIYF	TGTGCCAGCAGTGAAAGCAGGGCCTCTACTGGAAACACCATATATTTT	-	-	TRBV2	TRBJ1-3
CASSPRTSGGAMFPDTQYF	TGTGCCAGCAGCCCGAGGACTAGCGGGGGGGCCATGTTTCCAGATACGCAGTATTTT	-	TRBD2	TRBV9	TRBJ2-3
CSASQRSQGARETQYF	TGCAGTGCTAGTCAACGCAGTCAGGGGGCGCGGGAGACCCAGTACTTC	-	TRBD1	TRBV20-1	TRBJ2-5